The 13 T cell receptor beta chains reported below all come from one sample, sequenced in a study of CXCR3-negative and CXCR3-positive naive CD8 T cells. General study results and limits: TRB CDR3s were more hydrophobic in CXCR3-positive than in CXCR3-negative naive cells.

Their recognized antigens are unknown. cDNA libraries for TRB were generated by 5' RACE incorporating UMI labels. From its re-call of the 5' RACE reads, TCRdb lists each CDR3 protein once, without DNA. Listed are over 100,000 distinct CDR3 sequences; 0.41% falls within the top ten. Material for sequencing was naive CXCR3+ CD8+ T cells from blood. Subset meaning: CD45RO-CCR7+CD27+CD95- naive CD8+ T cells expressing CXCR3 (TNR3+). The receptors were gathered from a human donor in good health. Some clones in this sample may be carry-over from other donors' samples.

This chain uses TRBV29-1 with TRBJ2-5; TCRdb designates TRBD2, a call that cannot be tested without DNA. The germline CDR1 and CDR2 sequences are SQVTM and ANQGSEA. The CDR3 totals 12 residues. CDR3 amino acids: CSVDYSDYPQYF.

V gene TRBV27 combines with J gene TRBJ2-3; absent DNA, TCRdb's TRBD2 call cannot be checked. From germline, CDR1 is MNHEY and CDR2 SMNVEV (reference sequence). The CDR3 consists of 18 residues. CDR3 amino acids: CASSFWIAGELRTDTQYF.

V usage is TRBV7-8 and J usage is TRBJ2-1; TCRdb selects TRBD2, and the lack of DNA leaves this call unchecked. Germline CDR1 SGHVS, CDR2 FQNEAQ. The CDR3 extends over 16 amino acids. CDR3: CASSSPGLAYYNEQFF.

The rearrangement links TRBV6-7 to TRBJ1-1. TRBV6-7 is identified as an open reading frame with a role that is uncertain. The CDR3 is 14 amino acids. CDR3 sequence reads: CASSHLRQNTEAFF.

The gene calls are TRBV30 and TRBJ2-1; TCRdb designates TRBD2, a call that cannot be tested without DNA. Germline CDR1 reads GTSNPN; CDR2 reads SVGIG (reference sequence). The CDR3 covers 15 residues. The CDR3 protein is CAWSDRDYPYNEQFF.

V is TRBV29-1 and J is TRBJ1-1; no DNA is available, so the TRBD1 call from TCRdb remains unchecked. Germline CDR1 is SQVTM and CDR2 is ANQGSEA. CDR3 length: 11 amino acids. CDR3 protein: CSVDPGTVAFF.

The gene calls are TRBV12-3 or TRBV12-4 and TRBJ2-2; TCRdb gives TRBD1 as the D gene, but with no DNA this cannot be confirmed. CDR3 length: 20 amino acids. CDR3: CASSPPGGAGYAANTGELFF.

This sequence joins TRBV4-3 and TRBJ1-1; no DNA is available, so the TRBD1 call from TCRdb remains unchecked. This CDR3 is 15 amino acids long. CDR1 and CDR2 from the germline V gene are LGHNA and YSLEER. CDR3: CASSQDPRTHSEAFF.

This CDR3 reads CASSLGQGAQAFF. The chain couples TRBV7-9 to TRBJ1-1; TCRdb designates TRBD1, a call that cannot be tested without DNA. CDR1 and CDR2 from the germline V gene are SEHNR and FQNEAQ (reference sequence). The CDR3 has 13 amino acids.

This chain connects TRBV30 to TRBJ1-6; TCRdb calls TRBD1, which cannot be checked without DNA. The CDR3 sequence is 17 residues long. From germline, CDR1 is GTSNPN and CDR2 SVGIG (reference sequence). Here the CDR3 reads CAWSGSFGQGRYSPLHF.

This sequence joins TRBV20-1 and TRBJ1-1. Germline assignment: CDR1 DFQATT and CDR2 SNEGSKA (reference sequence). The CDR3 is made up of 15 amino acids. CDR3 in amino acids: CSARDSADMNTEAFF.

V usage is TRBV12-3 or TRBV12-4 and J usage is TRBJ1-1. The CDR3 extends over 15 amino acids. This CDR3 reads CASSSPGAGNTEAFF.

The CDR3 protein is CSVVGQTGELFF. The chain couples TRBV29-1 to TRBJ2-2. The CDR3 covers 12 residues. Germline values: CDR1 SQVTM, CDR2 ANQGSEA.